This T cell receptor beta chain appears in the sequencing data of a study of regulatory T cells in long-lasting Graves disease. About the study: Graves' patients (newly diagnosed) had been on antithyroid drugs under 3 months. General study results and limits: Accuracy was possibly reduced by small sample size.

Time point: newly diagnosed GD, antithyroid drugs for less than 3 months. PBMCs were the source of the RNA used for TCR sequencing. Through Arm-PCR of CDR3 regions and iRepertoire HTBI primers, TCR beta libraries were built. TCRdb re-called the multiplex PCR reads through MiXCR, storing one row per CDR3 protein. This table holds roughly 500,000 distinct CDR3 sequences, approximately 15% found once. This clonotype was recorded at least ten times. Antigen unknown. These data were also reused for a study on T cells in Graves' hyperthyroidism and ophthalmopathy.

The sequencing here drew on peripheral blood mononuclear cells (PBMCs), taken at new diagnosis, from a patient treated with antithyroid drugs. The source is a man aged 25-45 years with Graves disease.

The CDR3, as DNA: TGTGCCATCAATTTAGCGGGGAACACCGGGGAGCTGTTTTTT. Translating it yields CAINLAGNTGELFF. This chain links TRBV10-3 with TRBJ2-2, with 7 bases matching TRBD2. The CDR3 length is 14 residues. The trim removed 7 bases at V and 1 base at J, leaving 3 bases unmatched. Germline V gives CDR1 ENHRY, CDR2 SYGVKD.